Detailed here is one TCR beta chain. The data were obtained in a study of OX40 agonist ivuxolimab in advanced cancers. Method: immunoSEQ multiplex PCR; TCRdb's copy keeps in-frame clones and lacks some. The sample has more than 65,000 clones, around 92% seen once. V was clipped by 1 base and J by 7 bases; unmatched bases: 8. This CDR3 comprises 16 residues. Germline V CDR1 and CDR2: SQVTM, ANQGSEA. The TCR originated in an adult with an advanced solid tumor such as melanoma, head and neck, liver or kidney cancer. V is TRBV29-1 and J is TRBJ2-2; 11 bases line up with TRBD1. The input for sequencing was CD4+ or CD8+ T cells sorted from blood, taken in a trial of the OX40 agonist ivuxolimab. The CDR3 coding sequence is TGCAGCGTTGAAGTCCGGGACAGGGGGTACGGCGGGGAGCTGTTTTTT. Protein sequence: CSVEVRDRGYGGELFF.